The clone carrying this TCR beta chain was recorded at least ten times. The antigen is undetermined. The V end lost 1 base, the J end lost 4 bases, and 15 bases lay between the germline ends. This CDR3 region has 16 residues. Per germline, CDR1 SGHNT and CDR2 YENEEA. This sample is drawn from a study of blood T cells in healthy people across ages. Broader study findings: Unsorted PBMC material precluded a definitive naive versus antigen-experienced comparison.

A second PCR, run for about 6 to 11 cycles, used a sample-barcoded 5' primer plus a J-beta primer mix. Every individual sample yielded 2.5 million or more paired-end reads (each containing CDR3). Each CDR3 protein gets one entry after TCRdb re-called the 5' RACE reads with MiXCR. The data hold 590,000 or so distinct CDR3 sequences, with about 30% observed a single time. The chain carries TRBV11-3 and TRBJ2-3; TRBD1 might be the D (6 bases). Sample: blood. The receptor was derived from a woman older than 75 in good health. The CDR3 coding sequence is TGTGCCAGCAGCTTAGTTGGCCAGGGGATCGCAGATACGCAGTATTTT. This encodes CASSLVGQGIADTQYF. Filled out from reference TRBV11-3 and TRBJ2-3, the complete variable domain reads EAGVVQSPRYKIIEKKQPVAFWCNPISGHNTLYWYLQNLGQGPELLIRYENEEAVDDSQLPKDRFSAERLKGVDSTLKIQPAELGDSAVYLCASSLVGQGIADTQYFGPGTRLTVL.